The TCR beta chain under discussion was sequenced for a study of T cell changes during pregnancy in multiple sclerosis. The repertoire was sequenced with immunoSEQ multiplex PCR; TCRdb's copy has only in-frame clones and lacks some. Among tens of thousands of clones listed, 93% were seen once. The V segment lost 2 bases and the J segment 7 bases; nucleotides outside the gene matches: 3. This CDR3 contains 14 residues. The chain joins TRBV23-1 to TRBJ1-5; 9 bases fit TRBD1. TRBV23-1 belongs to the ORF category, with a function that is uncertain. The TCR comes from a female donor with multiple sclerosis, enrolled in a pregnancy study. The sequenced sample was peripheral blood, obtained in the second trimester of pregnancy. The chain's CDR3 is CASSQHRGLQPQHF. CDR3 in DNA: TGCGCCAGCAGTCAACACAGGGGGCTGCAGCCCCAGCATTTT.